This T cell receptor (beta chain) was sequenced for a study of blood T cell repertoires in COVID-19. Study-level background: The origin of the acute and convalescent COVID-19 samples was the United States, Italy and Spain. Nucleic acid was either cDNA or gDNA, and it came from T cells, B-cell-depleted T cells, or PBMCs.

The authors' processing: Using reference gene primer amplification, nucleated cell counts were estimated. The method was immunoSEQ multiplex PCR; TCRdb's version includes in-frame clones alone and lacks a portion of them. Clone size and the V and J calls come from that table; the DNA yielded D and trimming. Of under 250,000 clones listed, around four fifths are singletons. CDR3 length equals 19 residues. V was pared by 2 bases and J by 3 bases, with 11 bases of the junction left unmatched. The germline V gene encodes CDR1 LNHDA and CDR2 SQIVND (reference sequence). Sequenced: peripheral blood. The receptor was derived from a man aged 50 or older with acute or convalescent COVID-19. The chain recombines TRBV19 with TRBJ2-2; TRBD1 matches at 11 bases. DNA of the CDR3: TGTGCCAGTAGTATATATTTCGGCGGGGACAGGGGGTACACCGGGGAGCTGTTTTTT. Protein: CASSIYFGGDRGYTGELFF.